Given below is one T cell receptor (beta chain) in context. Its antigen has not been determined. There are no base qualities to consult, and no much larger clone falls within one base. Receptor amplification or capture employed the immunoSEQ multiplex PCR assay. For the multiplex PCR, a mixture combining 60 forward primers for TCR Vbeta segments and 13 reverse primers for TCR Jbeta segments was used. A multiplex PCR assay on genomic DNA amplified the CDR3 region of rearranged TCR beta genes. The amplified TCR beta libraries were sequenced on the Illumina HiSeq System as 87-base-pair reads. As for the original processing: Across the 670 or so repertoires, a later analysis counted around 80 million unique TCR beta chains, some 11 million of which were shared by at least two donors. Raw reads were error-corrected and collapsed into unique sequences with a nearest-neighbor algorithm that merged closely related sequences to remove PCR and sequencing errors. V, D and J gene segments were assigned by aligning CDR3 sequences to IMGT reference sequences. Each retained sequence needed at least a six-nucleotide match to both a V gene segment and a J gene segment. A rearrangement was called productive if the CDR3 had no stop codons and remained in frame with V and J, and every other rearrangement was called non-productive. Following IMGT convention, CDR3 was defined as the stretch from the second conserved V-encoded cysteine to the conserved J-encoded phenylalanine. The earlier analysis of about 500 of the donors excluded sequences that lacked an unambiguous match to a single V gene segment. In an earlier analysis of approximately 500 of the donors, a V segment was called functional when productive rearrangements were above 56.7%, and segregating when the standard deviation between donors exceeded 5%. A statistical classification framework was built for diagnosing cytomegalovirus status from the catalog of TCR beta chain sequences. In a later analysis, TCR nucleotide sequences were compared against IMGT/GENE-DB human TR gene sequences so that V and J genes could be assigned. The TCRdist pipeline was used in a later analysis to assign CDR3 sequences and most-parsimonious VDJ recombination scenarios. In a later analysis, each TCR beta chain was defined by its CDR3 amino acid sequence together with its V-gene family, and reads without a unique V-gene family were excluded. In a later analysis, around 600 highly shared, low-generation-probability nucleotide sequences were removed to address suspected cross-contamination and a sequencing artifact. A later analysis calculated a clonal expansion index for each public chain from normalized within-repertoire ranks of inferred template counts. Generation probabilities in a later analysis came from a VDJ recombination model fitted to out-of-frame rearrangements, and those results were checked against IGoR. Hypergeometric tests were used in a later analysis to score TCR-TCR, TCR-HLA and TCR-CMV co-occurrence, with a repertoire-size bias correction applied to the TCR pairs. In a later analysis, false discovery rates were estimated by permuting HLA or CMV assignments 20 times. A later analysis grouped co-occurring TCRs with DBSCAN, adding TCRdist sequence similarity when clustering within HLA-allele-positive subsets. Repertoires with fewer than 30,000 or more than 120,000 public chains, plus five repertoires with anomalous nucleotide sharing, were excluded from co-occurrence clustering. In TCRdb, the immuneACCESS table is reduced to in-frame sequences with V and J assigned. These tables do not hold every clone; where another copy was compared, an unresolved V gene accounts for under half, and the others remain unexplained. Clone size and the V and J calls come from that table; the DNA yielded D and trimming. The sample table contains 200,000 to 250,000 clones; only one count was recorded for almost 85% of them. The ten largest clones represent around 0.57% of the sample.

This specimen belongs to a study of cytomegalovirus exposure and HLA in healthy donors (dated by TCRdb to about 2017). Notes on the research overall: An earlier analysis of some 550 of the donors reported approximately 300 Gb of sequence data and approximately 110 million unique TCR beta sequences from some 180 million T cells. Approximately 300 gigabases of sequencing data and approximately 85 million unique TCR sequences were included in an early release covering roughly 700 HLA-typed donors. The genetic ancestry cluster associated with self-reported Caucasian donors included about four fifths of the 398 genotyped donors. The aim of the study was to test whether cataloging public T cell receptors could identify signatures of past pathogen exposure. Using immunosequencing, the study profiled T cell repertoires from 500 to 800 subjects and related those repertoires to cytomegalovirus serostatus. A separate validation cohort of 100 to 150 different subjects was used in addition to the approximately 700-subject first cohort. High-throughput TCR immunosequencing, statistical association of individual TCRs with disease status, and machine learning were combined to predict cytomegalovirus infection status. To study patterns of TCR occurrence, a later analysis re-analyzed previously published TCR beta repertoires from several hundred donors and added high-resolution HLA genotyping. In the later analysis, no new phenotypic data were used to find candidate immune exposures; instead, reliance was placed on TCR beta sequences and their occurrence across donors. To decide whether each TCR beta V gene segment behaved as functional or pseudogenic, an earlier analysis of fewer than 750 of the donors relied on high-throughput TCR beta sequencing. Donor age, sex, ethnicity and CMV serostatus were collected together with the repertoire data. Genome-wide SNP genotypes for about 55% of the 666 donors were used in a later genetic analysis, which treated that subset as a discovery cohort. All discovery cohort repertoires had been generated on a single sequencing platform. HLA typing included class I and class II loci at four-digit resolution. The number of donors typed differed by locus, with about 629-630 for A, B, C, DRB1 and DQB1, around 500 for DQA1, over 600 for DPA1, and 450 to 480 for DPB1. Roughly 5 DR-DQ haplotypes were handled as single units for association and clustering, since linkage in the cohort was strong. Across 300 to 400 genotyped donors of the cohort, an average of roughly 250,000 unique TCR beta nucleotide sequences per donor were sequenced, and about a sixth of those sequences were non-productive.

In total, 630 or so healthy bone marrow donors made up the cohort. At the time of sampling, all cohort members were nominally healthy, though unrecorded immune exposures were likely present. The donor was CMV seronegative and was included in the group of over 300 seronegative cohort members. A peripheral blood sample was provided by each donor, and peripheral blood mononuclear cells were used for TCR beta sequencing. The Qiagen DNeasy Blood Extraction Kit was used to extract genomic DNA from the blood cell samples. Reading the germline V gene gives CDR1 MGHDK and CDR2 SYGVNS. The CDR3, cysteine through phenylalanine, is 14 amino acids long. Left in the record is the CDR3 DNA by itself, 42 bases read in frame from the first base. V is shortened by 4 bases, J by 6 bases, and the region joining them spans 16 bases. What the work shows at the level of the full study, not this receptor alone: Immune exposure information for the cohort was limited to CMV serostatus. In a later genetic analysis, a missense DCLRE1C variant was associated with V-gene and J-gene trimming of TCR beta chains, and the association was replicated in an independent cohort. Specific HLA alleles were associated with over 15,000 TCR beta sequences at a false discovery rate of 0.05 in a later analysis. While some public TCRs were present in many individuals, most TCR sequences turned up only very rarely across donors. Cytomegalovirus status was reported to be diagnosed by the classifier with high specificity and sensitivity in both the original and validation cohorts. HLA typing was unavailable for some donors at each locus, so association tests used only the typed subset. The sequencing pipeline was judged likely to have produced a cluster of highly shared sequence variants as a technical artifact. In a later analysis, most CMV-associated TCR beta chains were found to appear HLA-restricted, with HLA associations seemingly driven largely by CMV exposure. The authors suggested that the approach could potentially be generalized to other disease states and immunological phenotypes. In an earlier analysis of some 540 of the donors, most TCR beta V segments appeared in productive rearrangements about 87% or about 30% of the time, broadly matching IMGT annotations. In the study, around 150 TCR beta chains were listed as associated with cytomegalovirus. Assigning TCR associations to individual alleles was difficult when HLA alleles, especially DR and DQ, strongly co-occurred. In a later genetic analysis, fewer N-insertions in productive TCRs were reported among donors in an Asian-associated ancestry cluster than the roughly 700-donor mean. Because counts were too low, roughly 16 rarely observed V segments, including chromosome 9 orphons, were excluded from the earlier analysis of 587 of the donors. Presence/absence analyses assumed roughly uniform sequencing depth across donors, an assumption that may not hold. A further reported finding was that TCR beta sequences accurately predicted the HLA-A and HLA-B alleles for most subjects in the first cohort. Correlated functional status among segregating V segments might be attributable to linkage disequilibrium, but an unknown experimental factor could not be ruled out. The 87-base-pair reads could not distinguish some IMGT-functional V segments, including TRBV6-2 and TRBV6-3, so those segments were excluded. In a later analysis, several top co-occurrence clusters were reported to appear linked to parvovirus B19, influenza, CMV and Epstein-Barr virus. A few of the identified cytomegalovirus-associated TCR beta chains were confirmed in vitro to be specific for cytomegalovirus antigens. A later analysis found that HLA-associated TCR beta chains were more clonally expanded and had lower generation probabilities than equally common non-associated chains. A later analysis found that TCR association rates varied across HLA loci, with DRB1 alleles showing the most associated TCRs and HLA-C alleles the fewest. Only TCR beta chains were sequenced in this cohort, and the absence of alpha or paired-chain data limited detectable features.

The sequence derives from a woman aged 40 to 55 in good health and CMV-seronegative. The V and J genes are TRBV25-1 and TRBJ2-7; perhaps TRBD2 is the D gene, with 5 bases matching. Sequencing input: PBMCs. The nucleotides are TGTGCCAGCAGTGGAAATACCGGGGTGAGCGAGCAGTACTTC. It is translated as CASSGNTGVSEQYF.